This entry is about one T cell receptor beta chain. Germline V lookup: CDR1 SGHVS, CDR2 FQNEAQ. CDR3 length: 15 amino acids. Trimming stripped 0 bases from V and 6 bases from J, with 12 bases between. This sample is drawn from a study of CD8+ T cells in alopecia areata. In the study overall: The duration of tofacitinib was 6 to 18 months, with 6 months off drug afterward.

Sequencing used cDNA as its template, made by extracting RNA and reverse transcribing it. The assay was immunoSEQ multiplex PCR, and TCRdb's table has in-frame clones only and misses some. Here the sample spans tens of thousands of clones, roughly 46% being singletons. Treatment indicated: oral pan-JAK inhibitor, 5-10 mg twice daily. Alopecia areata patients gave lesional scalp punch biopsies and peripheral blood samples. PBMCs yielded sorted CD4+ and CD8+ T cells. The source material was CD8+ T cells sorted from blood, sampled at approximately week 36, from a patient treated with tofacitinib. The source of this sequence is a human donor with alopecia areata. V and J are TRBV7-8 and TRBJ2-4; a possible D gene is TRBD2 (6 bases). CDR3: CASSLAWGVGNIQYF. The CDR3 DNA sequence: TGTGCCAGCAGCTTAGCGTGGGGGGTTGGAAACATTCAGTACTTC.